This record covers a single T cell receptor beta chain. This record comes from a study of cytomegalovirus exposure and HLA in healthy donors. Each donor was nominally healthy when sampled (though unrecorded immune exposures were likely). 13 Jbeta primers and 60 Vbeta primers were used for the PCR. Generated by immunoSEQ multiplex PCR, the TCRdb table keeps only in-frame clones and is missing some. This table has a few hundred thousand clones, 60% to 80% appearing once. Germline loops: CDR1 SGDLS, CDR2 YYNGEE. V gave up 1 base and J gave up 7 bases, with 17 bases separating them. The CDR3 has 16 residues.

The chain combines TRBV9 with TRBJ2-2; a weak D match, TRBD2 (6 bases). The TCR originated in a woman aged 25 to 45 in good health and CMV-seronegative. The sequenced sample consisted of PBMCs. The CDR3 here is CASSVSFSGVGGELFF. The CDR3 DNA sequence: TGTGCCAGCAGCGTATCCTTTAGCGGTGTAGGCGGGGAGCTGTTTTTT.